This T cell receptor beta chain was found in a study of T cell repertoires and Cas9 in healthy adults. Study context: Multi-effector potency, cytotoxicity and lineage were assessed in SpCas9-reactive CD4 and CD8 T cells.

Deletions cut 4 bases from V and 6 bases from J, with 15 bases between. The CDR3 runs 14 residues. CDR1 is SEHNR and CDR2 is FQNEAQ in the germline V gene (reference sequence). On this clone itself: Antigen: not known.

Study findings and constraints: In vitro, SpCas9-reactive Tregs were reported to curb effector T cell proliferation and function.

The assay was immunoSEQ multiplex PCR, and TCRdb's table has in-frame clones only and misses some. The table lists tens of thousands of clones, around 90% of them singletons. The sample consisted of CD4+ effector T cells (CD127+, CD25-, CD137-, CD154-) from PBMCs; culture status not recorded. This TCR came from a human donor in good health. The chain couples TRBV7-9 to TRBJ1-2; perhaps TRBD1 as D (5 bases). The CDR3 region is CASSSRAGPDGYTF. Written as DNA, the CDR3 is TGTGCCAGCAGCTCCCGGGCAGGGCCTGATGGCTACACCTTC.